Sequencing of this T cell receptor (beta chain) was carried out in a study of T cell responses to AZD1222 COVID-19 vaccine. About the study: Pooling of second doses given at about 4 or about 12 weeks was done. Study-wide results and limits: White British people made up most donors, females outnumbered males, and clonal diversity was possibly underestimated. Unmutated variant regions are reportedly targeted by nearly half of spike-specific TCRs.

Only in-frame clones appear in the TCRdb table, and some are missing; sequencing was by immunoSEQ multiplex PCR. The data contain nearly 90,000 clones, roughly 87% of them singletons. A word on this clone: Its antigen is currently unknown.

This CDR3 is built from 16 residues. This clonotype originated in an adult in good health. The input for sequencing was peripheral blood, taken on day 0 of AZD1222 vaccination. This chain links TRBV21-1 with TRBJ2-5; TRBD1, the table's D call, lacks a check against the DNA. TRBV21-1 is termed a pseudogene. CDR3 sequence: CASSNPGQGVRETQYF. DNA for the CDR3: TGTGCCAGCAGCAATCCGGGACAGGGGGTTCGGGAGACCCAGTACTTC.